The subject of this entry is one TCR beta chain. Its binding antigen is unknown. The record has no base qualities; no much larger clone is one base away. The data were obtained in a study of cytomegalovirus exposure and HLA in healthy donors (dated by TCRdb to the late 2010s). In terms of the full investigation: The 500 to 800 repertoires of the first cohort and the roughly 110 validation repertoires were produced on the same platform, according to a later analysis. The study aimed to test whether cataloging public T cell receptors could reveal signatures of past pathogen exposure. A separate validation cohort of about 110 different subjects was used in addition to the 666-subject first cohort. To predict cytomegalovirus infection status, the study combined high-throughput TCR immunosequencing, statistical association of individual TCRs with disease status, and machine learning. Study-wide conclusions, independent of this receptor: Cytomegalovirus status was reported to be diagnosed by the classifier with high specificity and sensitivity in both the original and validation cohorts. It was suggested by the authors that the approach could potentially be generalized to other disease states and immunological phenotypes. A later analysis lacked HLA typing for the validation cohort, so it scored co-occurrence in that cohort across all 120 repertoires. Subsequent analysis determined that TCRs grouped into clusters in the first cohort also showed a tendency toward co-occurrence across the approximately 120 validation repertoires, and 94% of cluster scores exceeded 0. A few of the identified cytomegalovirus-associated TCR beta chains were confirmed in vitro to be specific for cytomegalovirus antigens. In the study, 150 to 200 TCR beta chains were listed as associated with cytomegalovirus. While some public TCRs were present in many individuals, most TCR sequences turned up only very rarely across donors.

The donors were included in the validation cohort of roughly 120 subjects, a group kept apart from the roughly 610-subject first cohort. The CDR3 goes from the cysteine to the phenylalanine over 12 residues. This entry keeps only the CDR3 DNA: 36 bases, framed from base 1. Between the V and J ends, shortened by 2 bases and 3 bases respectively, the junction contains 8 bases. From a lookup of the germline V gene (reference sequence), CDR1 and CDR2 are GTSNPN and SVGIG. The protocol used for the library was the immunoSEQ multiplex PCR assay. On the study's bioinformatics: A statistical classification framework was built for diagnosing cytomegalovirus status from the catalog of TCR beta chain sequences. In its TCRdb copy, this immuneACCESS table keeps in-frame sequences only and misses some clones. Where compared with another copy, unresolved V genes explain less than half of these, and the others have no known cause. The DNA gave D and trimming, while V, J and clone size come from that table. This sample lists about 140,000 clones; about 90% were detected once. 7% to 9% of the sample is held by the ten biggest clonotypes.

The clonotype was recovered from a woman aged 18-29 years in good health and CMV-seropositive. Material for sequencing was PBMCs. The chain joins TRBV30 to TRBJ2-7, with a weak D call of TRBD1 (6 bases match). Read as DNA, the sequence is TGTGCCTGGAGTCGAGGGGGCTACGAGCAGTACTTC. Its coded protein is CAWSRGGYEQYF.